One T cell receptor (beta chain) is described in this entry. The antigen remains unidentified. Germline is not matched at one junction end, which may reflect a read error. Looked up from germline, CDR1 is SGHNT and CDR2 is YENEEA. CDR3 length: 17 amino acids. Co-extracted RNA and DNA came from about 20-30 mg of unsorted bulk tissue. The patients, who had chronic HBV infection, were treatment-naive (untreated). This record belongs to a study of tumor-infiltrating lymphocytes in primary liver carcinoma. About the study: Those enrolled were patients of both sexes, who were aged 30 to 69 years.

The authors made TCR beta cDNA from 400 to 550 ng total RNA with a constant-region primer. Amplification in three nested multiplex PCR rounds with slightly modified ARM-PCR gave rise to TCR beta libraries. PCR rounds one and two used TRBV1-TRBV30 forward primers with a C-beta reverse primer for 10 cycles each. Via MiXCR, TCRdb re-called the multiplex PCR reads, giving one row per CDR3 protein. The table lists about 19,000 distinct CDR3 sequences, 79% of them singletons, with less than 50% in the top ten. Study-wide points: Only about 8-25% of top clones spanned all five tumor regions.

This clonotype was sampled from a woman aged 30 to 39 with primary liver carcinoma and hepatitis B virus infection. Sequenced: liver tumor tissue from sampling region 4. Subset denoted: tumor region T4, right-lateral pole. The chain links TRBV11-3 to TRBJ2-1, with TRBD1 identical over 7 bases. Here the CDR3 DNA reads TGTACCAGCAGCTTAGGTCTGACAGGGAGCTCCTACAATGAGCAGTTCTTC. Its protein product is CTSSLGLTGSSYNEQFF.